A single sample gave rise to the 18 T cell receptor beta chains below, sequenced in a study of molecular identifiers for immune sequencing clone quantification. MiXCR, applied by TCRdb to the PCR reads, yields one record per CDR3 protein. The repertoire holds more than 450,000 distinct CDR3 sequences, with around 23% as singletons. The material sequenced was naive CD8+ T cells from blood, with Jurkat cell RNA spiked in. Subset meaning: FACS-sorted CD8+CD4-CCR7+CD45RA+ naive T cells. Receptor source: a human donor in good health. Some libraries in this study had Jurkat cell RNA spiked in.

The chain couples TRBV4-1 to TRBJ1-2; 9 bases agree with TRBD1. The CDR3 sequence is 15 residues long. With V trimmed by 1 base and J by 4 bases, 4 bases remained unmatched. From germline, CDR1 is MGHRA and CDR2 YSYEKL. CDR3 sequence (DNA): TGCGCCAGCAGCCAAGTCGGGACAGGGTTCTATGGCTACACCTTC. This gives the protein CASSQVGTGFYGYTF.

There are a few counts of this clonotype. A clone one base away is much larger, so this may be a read error. The J gene is TRBJ2-3, the V gene TRBV12-3 or TRBV12-4; 10 bases agree with TRBD2. This CDR3 has 16 amino acids. CDR3 coding DNA: TGTGCCGGCAGTTCACCGGGACTAGCGAGCACAGATACGCAGTATTTT. Its translation: CAGSSPGLASTDTQYF.

As regards this clonotype: A read error may be the cause here, since a much bigger clone is one base away. This sequence joins TRBV19 and TRBJ2-7, with 7 bases lining up with TRBD1. The germline gives CDR1 LNHDA, CDR2 SQIVND (reference sequence). CDR3 length: 16 amino acids. This CDR3 reads CASSGTEKHSSSEQYF. CDR3 bases: TGTGCCAGTAGTGGGACAGAGAAGCACAGCTCCTCCGAGCAGTACTTC.

This clonotype was seen a few times. The CDR3 loop reads CSARQGRGNQPQHF. CDR3 in DNA: TGCAGTGCTAGACAGGGCCGCGGCAATCAGCCCCAGCATTTT. The rearrangement links TRBV20-1 to TRBJ1-5; possible D gene TRBD1, 5 bases. CDR1 and CDR2 from the germline V gene are DFQATT and SNEGSKA (reference sequence). Trimming cost V 2 bases and J 2 bases, with 10 bases left between them. CDR3 size: 14 residues.

The V gene is TRBV2, the J gene TRBJ2-7; D is perhaps TRBD1 (6 bases). The CDR3 runs to 14 residues. V was clipped by 6 bases and J by 2 bases, with 14 bases between them. Germline V lookup: CDR1 SNHLY, CDR2 FYNNEI. The CDR3 sequence is CASRGYRETYEQYF. DNA of the CDR3: TGTGCCAGCAGGGGGTACAGGGAGACCTACGAGCAGTACTTC.

This clonotype occurred many times. The V gene is TRBV12-3 or TRBV12-4, the J gene TRBJ2-3; 10 nucleotides line up with TRBD1. V shed 6 bases and J 6 bases; nucleotides not matched to a gene: 6. This CDR3 contains 14 residues. CDR3 DNA: TGTGCCAGCAGGCCCGGGACAGGGGTGGATACGCAGTATTTT. Encoded protein: CASRPGTGVDTQYF.

This clonotype was detected only a few times. The rearrangement links TRBV19 to TRBJ2-7, with TRBD2 matching 8 bases. Germline loops: CDR1 LNHDA, CDR2 SQIVND (reference sequence). CDR3 length equals 15 residues. J gave up 2 bases and V 3 bases, and 6 bases lay outside the gene matches. CDR3 coding DNA: TGTGCCAGTAGTATTGGAGCGGGGGAGGCCTACGAGCAGTACTTC. This sequence encodes CASSIGAGEAYEQYF.

Concerning this clonotype: One end of the junction varies from germline; a read error may be responsible. This chain uses TRBV28 with TRBJ1-1; D is unclear. The CDR3 loop spans 13 amino acids. The germline gives CDR1 MDHEN, CDR2 SYDVKM. The CDR3 DNA is TGTGCCAGCAGTTCGTTCTTGAACACTGAAGCTCTCTTT. Amino acid sequence: CASSSFLNTEALF. Supplemented by reference TRBV28 and TRBJ1-1, the full variable domain reads DVKVTQSSRYLVKRTGEKVFLECVQDMDHENMFWYRQDPGLGLRLIYFSYDVKMKEKGDIPEGYSVSREKKERFSLILESASTNQTSMYLCASSSFLNTEALFGQGTRLTVV.

This chain links TRBV7-9 with TRBJ1-1; D remains unclear. Per germline, CDR1 SEHNR and CDR2 FQNEAQ (reference sequence). V lost 11 bases and J 6 bases, leaving 16 bases between the germline ends. The CDR3 is made up of 12 amino acids. This CDR3 reads CARRLVAAEAFF. The CDR3 nucleotides read TGTGCCCGCCGCTTAGTGGCAGCTGAAGCTTTCTTT.

The rearrangement links TRBV28 to TRBJ2-7, with 16 bases matching TRBD2. Germline CDR1 reads MDHEN; CDR2 reads SYDVKM. CDR3 length: 18 residues. The J segment lost 6 bases and the V segment lost 0 bases, leaving 8 bases of the junction unmatched. CDR3 residues: CASSLWPGTSGGDGEQYF. In nucleotides, the CDR3 is TGTGCCAGCAGTTTATGGCCCGGGACTAGCGGGGGGGATGGCGAGCAGTACTTC. Looking up the rest from reference TRBV28 and TRBJ2-7 gives the full variable domain: DVKVTQSSRYLVKRTGEKVFLECVQDMDHENMFWYRQDPGLGLRLIYFSYDVKMKEKGDIPEGYSVSREKKERFSLILESASTNQTSMYLCASSLWPGTSGGDGEQYFGPGTRLTVT.

The sample holds a few counts of this clonotype. V gene TRBV28 combines with J gene TRBJ2-3; tentatively, D is TRBD2 (6 bases). V was clipped by 1 base and J by 0 bases, with 11 bases between them. Looked up from germline, CDR1 is MDHEN and CDR2 is SYDVKM. This CDR3 comprises 16 residues. In DNA, the CDR3 is TGTGCCAGCAGTTTATTCCCGGGGACTAGCACAGATACGCAGTATTTT. Translating gives CASSLFPGTSTDTQYF.

V is TRBV5-5 and J is TRBJ2-1; 10 nucleotides line up with TRBD2. Germline trimming cut 2 bases from V and 0 bases from J; bases unmatched to any gene: 8. Per germline, CDR1 SGHKS and CDR2 YYEKEE (reference sequence). This CDR3 has 18 amino acids. The CDR3 protein is CASSFGASGRSSYNEQFF. CDR3 sequence (DNA): TGTGCCAGCAGCTTTGGGGCTAGCGGGAGAAGCTCCTACAATGAGCAGTTCTTC.

This chain links TRBV19 with TRBJ1-6, with unresolved D. Germline CDR1 and CDR2: LNHDA and SQIVND (reference sequence). The CDR3 loop spans 13 amino acids. The V end lost 8 bases, the J end lost 0 bases, and 5 bases lay between the germline ends. The CDR3 protein is CASLSSYNSPLHF. Written as DNA, the CDR3 is TGTGCCAGTTTGAGCTCCTATAATTCACCCCTCCACTTT.

The chain couples TRBV4-3 to TRBJ2-7, with D uncertain. Germline V lookup: CDR1 LGHNA, CDR2 YSLEER. The CDR3 totals 15 residues. Deletions cut 0 bases from V and 3 bases from J, with 12 bases between. CDR3 coding DNA: TGCGCCAGCAGCCAAGATAACTCCCCTGGCTACGAGCAGTACTTC. Its protein is CASSQDNSPGYEQYF.

The sample holds a few counts of this clonotype. The chain links TRBV11-2 to TRBJ2-1; 8 bases agree with TRBD2. Germline V lookup: CDR1 SGHAT, CDR2 FQNNGV. The length of the CDR3 is 15 residues. Trimming cost V 6 bases and J 0 bases; bases outside gene matches: 4. In DNA, the CDR3 is TGTGCCAGCAGAGAGAGCGGGAGCTCCTACAATGAGCAGTTCTTC. This translates into CASRESGSSYNEQFF. Full variable domain (missing parts from reference TRBV11-2 and TRBJ2-1): EAGVAQSPRYKIIEKRQSVAFWCNPISGHATLYWYQQILGQGPKLLIQFQNNGVVDDSQLPKDRFSAERLKGVDSTLKIQPAKLEDSAVYLCASRESGSSYNEQFFGPGTRLTVL.

Regarding this clonotype: Compared with germline, one end of the junction differs, possibly owing to a read error. V and J are TRBV9 and TRBJ2-1; D remains ambiguous. Germline V lookup: CDR1 SGDLS, CDR2 YYNGEE. CDR3 length equals 15 residues. CDR3 protein: CACSVDSNSYNEQFF. Here the CDR3 DNA reads TGTGCCTGCAGCGTAGATTCCAACTCCTACAATGAGCAGTTCTTC.

This clonotype was recorded many times. The rearrangement joins TRBV5-5 to TRBJ2-2; the D call may be TRBD1 or TRBD2 (5 bases each). This CDR3 region has 18 residues. CDR1 and CDR2 from the germline V gene are SGHKS and YYEKEE (reference sequence). Trimming took 0 bases from V and 3 from J, leaving 18 bases between them. CDR3 in DNA: TGTGCCAGCAGCTTGGGAGTTGGGGGTCAGGGCTACACCGGGGAGCTGTTTTTT. Protein product: CASSLGVGGQGYTGELFF.

The rearrangement links TRBV6-5 to TRBJ2-7; D assignment may be TRBD1 or TRBD2 (5 bases each). Deletions cut 7 bases from V and 6 bases from J, with 13 bases between. The CDR3 is 12 residues long. From germline, CDR1 is MNHEY and CDR2 SVGAGI. The CDR3 loop reads CASTDGTPEQYF. Written as DNA, the CDR3 is TGTGCCAGCACCGACGGGACCCCCGAGCAGTACTTC.